This paragraph covers one TCR beta chain sequence. The data are from a study of blood T cells in healthy people across ages. Total RNA amounts of at least 5 micrograms were extracted per sample. The V and J ends lost 5 bases and 3 bases respectively, with 11 bases between them. The CDR3 runs to 14 residues. Germline CDR1 and CDR2: SGHNT and YYREEE (reference sequence). Combining a sample-barcoded 5' primer with a J-beta primer mix, a second PCR ran for roughly 7 to 12 cycles. Each of the cDNA molecules was tagged by a template-switch adaptor with 12 random nucleotides. Via MiXCR, TCRdb re-called the 5' RACE reads, giving one row per CDR3 protein. Of roughly 500,000 distinct CDR3 sequences detected, approximately 30% appear once; the ten largest clones hold less than 20%.

The clonotype originates from an older woman in good health. The chain uses TRBV5-4 and TRBJ2-2, with D possibly matching TRBD1 (5 bases). Sequencing was done on a sample of blood. CDR3 region: CASRKDSYTGELFF. In nucleotides, the CDR3 is TGTGCCAGCAGAAAAGACAGCTACACCGGGGAGCTGTTTTTT.